This T cell receptor beta chain was profiled in a study of blood T cell repertoires in COVID-19. About the study: Nucleic acid was either cDNA or gDNA, and it came from T cells, B-cell-depleted T cells, or PBMCs.

The V gene end was trimmed by 5 bases and the J gene end by 5 bases; junction bases not matched to a gene: 12. Germline CDR1 WNHNN, CDR2 SYGVQD (reference sequence). The CDR3 length is 16 residues. TCRdb keeps only in-frame clones here, not all; method: immunoSEQ multiplex PCR. The sample lists some 150,000 clones, about 81% occurring once. J is TRBJ2-7 and V is TRBV10-1, with TRBD2 matching 10 bases. Source material: peripheral blood. This receptor was identified in a woman aged 80 or over with acute or convalescent COVID-19. CDR3 residues: CASSRSGRATMHEQYF. CDR3 nucleotide sequence: TGCGCCAGCAGTCGAAGCGGGAGGGCTACCATGCACGAGCAGTACTTC.